The 4 T cell receptor beta chains presented below share a single source sample, sequenced in a study of T cells after yellow fever vaccination. Via MiXCR, TCRdb re-called the 5' RACE reads, giving one row per CDR3 protein. The table records roughly 310,000 distinct CDR3 sequences, around 4% of them present only once. The sequences come from PBMCs, collected on the day of the yellow fever booster vaccination. Receptor source: a man between 18 and 35 years old who received the YFV17D yellow fever vaccine.

This clonotype occurred many times. The chain combines TRBV5-4 with TRBJ2-3; TRBD2 aligns across 7 bases. Germline CDR1 is SGHNT and CDR2 is YYREEE (reference sequence). This CDR3 comprises 17 residues. The V segment lost 0 bases and the J segment 2 bases; nucleotides outside the gene matches: 9. Here the CDR3 DNA reads TGTGCCAGCAGCTTGGGGGGGAGCGGGGCCTCCACAGATACGCAGTATTTT. It codes for CASSLGGSGASTDTQYF.

This clonotype was counted many times. The chain uses TRBV7-2 and TRBJ1-2, with D tentatively TRBD1 (6 bases). CDR3 size: 20 residues. The germline V gene encodes CDR1 SGHTA and CDR2 FQGNSA. V lost 1 base, J lost 0 bases, and 24 bases lay in between. Here the CDR3 reads CASSLVLSGTKARANYGYTF. The CDR3 coding sequence is TGTGCCAGCAGCTTAGTTCTCTCCGGGACAAAGGCCCGAGCTAACTATGGCTACACCTTC.

This clonotype was found many times. This rearrangement joins TRBV7-9 to TRBJ1-2, with no clear D. Between the trimmed V and J ends, which lost 5 bases and 2 bases, there was a span of 9 bases. This CDR3 spans 13 amino acids. The germline V gene has CDR1 SEHNR and CDR2 FQNEAQ (reference sequence). The CDR3 reads CASSKDGNYGYTF. The CDR3 nucleotides read TGTGCCAGCAGCAAGGACGGAAACTATGGCTACACCTTC.

This clonotype was counted ten times or more. V gene TRBV6-5 combines with J gene TRBJ1-2; 7 positions agree with TRBD1. In germline, CDR1 is MNHEY, CDR2 SVGAGI. The V segment lost 0 bases and the J segment 8 bases; nucleotides outside the gene matches: 9. CDR3 length: 15 residues. The CDR3 sequence: CASSYSASGGRGYTF. The CDR3 nucleotides are TGTGCCAGCAGTTACTCGGCGTCAGGGGGACGGGGCTACACCTTC.